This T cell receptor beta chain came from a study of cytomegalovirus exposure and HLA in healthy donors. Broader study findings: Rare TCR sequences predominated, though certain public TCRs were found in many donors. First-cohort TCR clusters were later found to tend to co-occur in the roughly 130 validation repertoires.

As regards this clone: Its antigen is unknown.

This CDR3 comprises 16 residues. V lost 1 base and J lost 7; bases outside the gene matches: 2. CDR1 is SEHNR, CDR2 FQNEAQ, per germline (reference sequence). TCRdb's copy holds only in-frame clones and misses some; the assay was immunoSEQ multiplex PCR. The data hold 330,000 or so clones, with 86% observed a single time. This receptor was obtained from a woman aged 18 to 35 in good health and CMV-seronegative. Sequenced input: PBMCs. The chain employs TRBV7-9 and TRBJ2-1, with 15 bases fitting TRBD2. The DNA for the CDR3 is TGTGCCAGCAGCTTAGGGGGGACTAGCGGGAGGAATGAGCAGTTCTTC. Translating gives CASSLGGTSGRNEQFF.